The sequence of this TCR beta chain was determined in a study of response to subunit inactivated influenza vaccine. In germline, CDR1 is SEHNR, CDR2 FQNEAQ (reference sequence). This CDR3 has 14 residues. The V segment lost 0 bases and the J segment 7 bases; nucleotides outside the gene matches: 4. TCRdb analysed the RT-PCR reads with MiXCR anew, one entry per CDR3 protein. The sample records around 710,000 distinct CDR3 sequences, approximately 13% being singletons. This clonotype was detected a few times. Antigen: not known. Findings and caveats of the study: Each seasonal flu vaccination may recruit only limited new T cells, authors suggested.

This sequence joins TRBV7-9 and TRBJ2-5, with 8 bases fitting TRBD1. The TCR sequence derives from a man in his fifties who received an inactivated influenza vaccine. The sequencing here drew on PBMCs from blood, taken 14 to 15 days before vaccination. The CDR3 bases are TGTGCCAGCAGCTTAGCGGACAGGGCGGGGACCCAGTACTTC. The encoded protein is CASSLADRAGTQYF.